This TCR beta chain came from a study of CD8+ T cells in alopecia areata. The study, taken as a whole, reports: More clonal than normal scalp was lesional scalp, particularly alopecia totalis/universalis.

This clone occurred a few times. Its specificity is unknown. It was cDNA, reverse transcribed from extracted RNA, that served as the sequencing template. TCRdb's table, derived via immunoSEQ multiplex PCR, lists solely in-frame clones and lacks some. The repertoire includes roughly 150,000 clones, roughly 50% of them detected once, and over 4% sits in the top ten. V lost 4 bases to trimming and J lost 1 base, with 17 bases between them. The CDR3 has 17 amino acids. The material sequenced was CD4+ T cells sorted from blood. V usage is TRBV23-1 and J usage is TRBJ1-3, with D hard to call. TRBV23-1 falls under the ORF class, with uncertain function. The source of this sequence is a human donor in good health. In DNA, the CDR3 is TGCGCCAGCAGTCCTCAGAAGTCTAAGCGGTCTGGAAACACCATATATTTT. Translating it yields CASSPQKSKRSGNTIYF.